This TCR beta chain was found in a study of blood T cells in healthy people across ages. Across the study: Per two T cells, about one barcoded beta molecule was captured through template switching.

Isolation yielded PBMCs, at least 6 million per sample, in every case. Study-wide points: Compared with aged donors, long-lived donors showed fewer expanded clones, suggesting selection. As age increased, TCR beta diversity per million T cells fell in a roughly linear fashion.

Only a few counts were recorded for this clonotype. Its specificity is not known. The authors ran a second PCR of roughly 6 to 11 cycles using a sample-barcoded 5' primer and a J-beta primer mix. MiXCR, run by TCRdb on the 5' RACE reads, gives a single entry per CDR3 protein. The sample contains about 970,000 distinct CDR3 sequences, roughly 47% of which appear only once. This clonotype was sampled from a woman aged 60-70 years in good health. The sample comprised blood.

CDR3 amino acids: CASSPTGFNYGYTF. The DNA of the CDR3 is TGTGCCAGCAGTCCGACAGGGTTCAACTATGGCTACACCTTC. The genes are TRBV6-5 and TRBJ1-2; 7 bases agree with TRBD1. Germline V gene lookup returns CDR1 MNHEY and CDR2 SVGAGI. J was trimmed by 2 bases and V by 5 bases; bases with no gene match: 5. This CDR3 region has 14 residues.